The 18 T cell receptor beta chains in this list originate from one sample, sequenced in a study of CD8 T cells in ankylosing spondylitis. TCRdb called the 5' RACE reads again in MiXCR, with one record for every CDR3 protein. The sample consists of approximately 35,000 distinct CDR3 sequences, 8% to 13% of them appearing once. Sequenced: synovial fluid, either unsorted or a sorted T cell fraction (not recorded which). These receptors originate from a male donor with ankylosing spondylitis.

This sequence joins TRBV5-1 and TRBJ2-3, with D unresolved. This CDR3 spans 13 amino acids. Germline CDR1 is SGHRS and CDR2 is YFSETQ. Trimming cost V 0 bases and J 1 base, with 3 bases left between them. Here the CDR3 DNA reads TGCGCCAGCAGCTTGGCGGGCACAGATACGCAGTATTTT. Translated: CASSLAGTDTQYF.

This clonotype was counted only a few times. The V gene is TRBV15, the J gene TRBJ2-7, with 7 bases fitting TRBD1. CDR3 length equals 14 residues. The germline V gene has CDR1 LNHNV and CDR2 YYDKDF (reference sequence). Trimming removed 3 bases from V and 3 bases from J; junction bases left unmatched: 5. The chain's CDR3 is CATSRGQSNYEQYF. In DNA, the CDR3 is TGTGCCACCAGCAGGGGACAGTCCAACTACGAGCAGTACTTC.

This clonotype occurred many times. The chain carries TRBV28 and TRBJ2-7, with D perhaps being TRBD1 or TRBD2 (5 bases each). This CDR3 is 16 amino acids long. CDR1 is MDHEN and CDR2 is SYDVKM in the germline V gene. Trimming shortened V by 5 bases and J by 2 bases, and 19 bases separated the two germline ends. The CDR3 protein is CASSNPRGTGTYEQYF. CDR3 sequence (DNA): TGTGCCAGCAGTAACCCCCGGGGCACTGGAACCTACGAGCAGTACTTC.

In the case of this clonotype: Given the absence of the conserved phenylalanine or tryptophan at the CDR3 end, a read error is likely. The DNA is left out, because the CDR3 cannot be placed on it with certainty; the CDR3 is given as TCRdb lists it. This chain links TRBV7-9 with TRBJ2-2. With termini counted, the CDR3 has 14 amino acids. Germline CDR1 is SEHNR and CDR2 is FQNEAQ (reference sequence). The CDR3 sequence: CASSSRRTGGELFL.

This clonotype was observed at least ten times. The V call is TRBV12-3 or TRBV12-4, the J call TRBJ2-2; D is perhaps TRBD2 (5 bases). Between the trimmed V and J ends, which lost 3 bases and 0 bases, there was a span of 14 bases. The CDR3 length is 17 residues. This CDR3 reads CASSLGFGGTNTGELFF. The CDR3 nucleotides read TGTGCCAGCAGTTTGGGTTTTGGAGGAACGAACACCGGGGAGCTGTTTTTT.

This clonotype was seen at least ten times. The chain joins TRBV6-2 or TRBV6-3 to TRBJ2-7; D may be TRBD2 (5 bases). Trimming left V 6 bases short and J 3 bases short, with 15 bases between. Looked up from germline, CDR1 is MNHEY and CDR2 is SVGEGT. The length of the CDR3 is 14 residues. The CDR3, as DNA: TGTGCCAGCAGGTCAGCGACTAAGGTCTACGAGCAGTACTTC. As protein: CASRSATKVYEQYF.

This clonotype came up many times. This chain uses TRBV5-1 with TRBJ2-6, with D perhaps matching TRBD1 (6 bases). Between the trimmed V and J ends, which lost 4 bases and 0 bases, there was a span of 17 bases. This CDR3 spans 18 amino acids. Germline values: CDR1 SGHRS, CDR2 YFSETQ. The CDR3 spells CASSRIGGPRSGANVLTF. CDR3 in DNA: TGCGCCAGCAGCAGGATAGGGGGTCCCCGCTCTGGGGCCAACGTCCTGACTTTC. The full variable domain, rest sourced from reference TRBV5-1 and TRBJ2-6, is KAGVTQTPRYLIKTRGQQVTLSCSPISGHRSVSWYQQTPGQGLQFLFEYFSETQRNKGNFPGRFSGRQFSNSRSEMNVSTLELGDSALYLCASSRIGGPRSGANVLTFGAGSRLTVL.

This clonotype was seen repeatedly, ten times or more. The gene calls are TRBV5-5 and TRBJ2-7, with TRBD1 identical over 8 bases. This CDR3 is built from 15 residues. V was pared by 0 bases and J by 2 bases, with 4 bases of the junction left unmatched. The V gene's germline CDR1 is SGHKS and CDR2 YYEKEE (reference sequence). In DNA form, the CDR3 reads TGTGCCAGCAGCTTGGGGACAGGGTTGACCTACGAGCAGTACTTC. This gives the protein CASSLGTGLTYEQYF.

In this sample, this clonotype turned up many times. The rearrangement uses TRBV20-1 and TRBJ1-6; D is perhaps TRBD1 (6 bases). Trimming cost V 7 bases and J 10 bases, with 23 bases left between them. This CDR3 spans 15 amino acids. Germline lookup yields CDR1 DFQATT and CDR2 SNEGSKA (reference sequence). CDR3 in DNA: TGCAGTGGGACCGAGGGGGGACACGACAGCTCACCCCTCCACTTT. It translates to CSGTEGGHDSSPLHF.

This sequence joins TRBV7-6 and TRBJ2-3, with TRBD2 matching 14 bases. CDR3 size: 16 residues. J gave up 4 bases and V 4 bases, and 4 bases lay outside the gene matches. CDR1 is SGHVS, CDR2 FNYEAQ, per germline. CDR3 sequence (DNA): TGTGCCAGCAGCTCGGGACTAGCGGGAGTGGCAGATACGCAGTATTTT. It encodes CASSSGLAGVADTQYF.

V is TRBV7-8 and J is TRBJ1-2; D is unclear. CDR1 is SGHVS and CDR2 is FQNEAQ in the germline V gene. The CDR3 sequence is 15 residues long. V lost 2 bases and J 2 bases, leaving 12 bases between the germline ends. The CDR3 reads CASSLTQSMNYGYTF. In DNA form, the CDR3 reads TGTGCCAGCAGCTTAACACAGTCCATGAACTATGGCTACACCTTC. Filled out from reference TRBV7-8 and TRBJ1-2, the complete variable domain reads GAGVSQSPRYKVAKRGQDVALRCDPISGHVSLFWYQQALGQGPEFLTYFQNEAQLDKSGLPSDRFFAERPEGSVSTLKIQRTQQEDSAVYLCASSLTQSMNYGYTFGSGTRLTVV.

The J gene is TRBJ2-3, the V gene TRBV24-1; D perhaps matches TRBD2 (7 bases). The V end lost 3 bases, the J end lost 5 bases, and 17 bases lay between the germline ends. The germline V gene encodes CDR1 KGHDR and CDR2 SFDVKD. The CDR3 runs 16 residues. The CDR3 region has the DNA TGTGCCACCAGTGATATAAGCGGGACAACTGGAGATACGCAGTATTTT. It encodes CATSDISGTTGDTQYF.

This clonotype appeared many times. The J gene is TRBJ2-1, the V gene TRBV27; 8 nucleotides match TRBD2. Germline CDR1 is MNHEY and CDR2 is SMNVEV (reference sequence). The CDR3 sequence is 12 residues long. The V gene end was trimmed by 8 bases and the J gene end by 3 bases; junction bases not matched to a gene: 0. DNA of the CDR3: TGTGCCAGCCGGGAGGGCTACAATGAGCAGTTCTTC. Protein sequence: CASREGYNEQFF.

The chain links TRBV19 to TRBJ2-3, with a weak D call TRBD1 (6 bases). Trimming stripped 6 bases from V and 0 bases from J, with 13 bases between. The CDR3 is 15 amino acids. Germline CDR1 LNHDA, CDR2 SQIVND (reference sequence). In DNA form, the CDR3 reads TGTGCCAGTAGCCGGGACACCTCTAGCACAGATACGCAGTATTTT. Its protein is CASSRDTSSTDTQYF. Together with reference TRBV19 and TRBJ2-3, the CDR3 gives the full variable domain: DGGITQSPKYLFRKEGQNVTLSCEQNLNHDAMYWYRQDPGQGLRLIYYSQIVNDFQKGDIAEGYSVSREKKESFPLTVTSAQKNPTAFYLCASSRDTSSTDTQYFGPGTRLTVL.

The chain has TRBV9 and TRBJ2-4; TRBD1 might be the D (5 bases). The CDR3 loop spans 16 amino acids. In germline, CDR1 is SGDLS, CDR2 YYNGEE. Trimming removed 0 bases from V and 0 bases from J, with 10 bases in between. This CDR3 is CASSVGVRVAKNIQYF. CDR3 bases: TGTGCCAGCAGCGTAGGAGTCAGGGTAGCCAAAAACATTCAGTACTTC.

The sample holds many counts of this clonotype. The chain links TRBV3-1 to TRBJ1-2; tentatively, D is TRBD1 (5 bases). Between the trimmed V and J ends, which lost 0 bases and 6 bases, there was a span of 20 bases. The CDR3 extends over 17 amino acids. Germline V CDR1 and CDR2: LGHDT, YNNKEL (reference sequence). CDR3 sequence: CASSQDFIVGPADGYTF. CDR3 DNA sequence: TGTGCCAGCAGCCAAGATTTCATAGTGGGACCGGCGGATGGCTACACCTTC.

This clonotype is deemed large (0.1 to 1%). This sequence joins TRBV9 and TRBJ1-5, with D perhaps TRBD1 (6 bases). This CDR3 contains 15 residues. From germline, CDR1 is SGDLS and CDR2 YYNGEE. Trimming shortened V by 4 bases and J by 0 bases, and 11 bases separated the two germline ends. CDR3 region: CASSITGNSNQPQHF. The CDR3 DNA reads TGTGCCAGCAGCATTACAGGGAATAGCAATCAGCCCCAGCATTTT.

This clonotype showed up just a few times. The V call is TRBV3-1, the J call TRBJ2-1; TRBD2 agrees at 8 bases. This CDR3 region has 15 residues. Germline V gives CDR1 LGHDT, CDR2 YNNKEL (reference sequence). The junction had 7 bases not matched to a gene; V was cut back by 0 bases and J by 9 bases. The CDR3 sequence is CASSQEVGREAEQFF. In DNA, the CDR3 is TGTGCCAGCAGCCAAGAGGTGGGGCGGGAGGCTGAGCAGTTCTTC.